Listed below are T cell receptor beta chains from one sample, sequenced in a study of blood T cell repertoires in COVID-19. Sequenced by immunoSEQ multiplex PCR; TCRdb stores in-frame clones only, minus some. The sample holds about 220,000 clones, around 81% seen once. The specimen sequenced was peripheral blood. These receptors were obtained from a woman in her 70s with acute or convalescent COVID-19. The CDR3 runs from the conserved cysteine through the conserved F or W. D genes are given only for firm matches. Clone size is given for some rows only: seen once, a few or many times, or a class if the clone is expanded.

v_call,clone_size,d_call,j_call,cdr3_nt,cdr3_aa
TRBV12-3/TRBV12-4,NA,NA,TRBJ1-6,TGTGCCAGCAGTTCCATTAATTCACCCCTCCACTTT,CASSSINSPLHF
TRBV5-1,once,TRBD1,TRBJ2-1,TGCGCCAGCAGCTTGGGCCCACAGGGGGCCAATGAGCAGTTCTTC,CASSLGPQGANEQFF
TRBV5-1,few,NA,TRBJ2-3,TGCGCCAGCAGGGACGGGGGGCGCGGAGATACGCAGTATTTT,CASRDGGRGDTQYF
TRBV25-1,few,NA,TRBJ1-6,TGTGCCAGCACGCCCTCGGGGAATTCACCCCTCCACTTT,CASTPSGNSPLHF
TRBV9,NA,NA,TRBJ2-5,TGTGCCAGCAGCGCCGAGTTTAGCGGAATACAAGAGACCCAGTACTTC,CASSAEFSGIQETQYF
TRBV6-5,NA,NA,TRBJ2-5,TGTGCCAGCAGTCCTCGGGGAGTCTGGCAGGAGACCCAGTACTTC,CASSPRGVWQETQYF
TRBV25-1,NA,TRBD2,TRBJ2-1,TGTGCCAGCAAGGGGACTAGCGGATACAATGAGCAGTTCTTC,CASKGTSGYNEQFF
TRBV19,NA,NA,TRBJ1-5,TGTGCCAGTAGTATCCAGGGTGGGCAGCCCCAGCATTTT,CASSIQGGQPQHF
TRBV5-1,NA,NA,TRBJ1-4,TGCGCCAGCAGCTTGCGAGAAAATGAAAAACTGTTTTTT,CASSLRENEKLFF
TRBV9,NA,NA,TRBJ2-2,TGTGCCAGCAGCGTAGCTGAGTCGGGGGAGCTGTTTTTT,CASSVAESGELFF
TRBV25-1,NA,NA,TRBJ1-2,TGTGCCAGCAGTGAATATAATCTTAACTATGGCTACACCTTC,CASSEYNLNYGYTF
TRBV5-1,NA,NA,TRBJ2-2,TGCGCCAGCAGCTTGAATTCAGACGGGGAGCTGTTTTTT,CASSLNSDGELFF
TRBV2,NA,NA,TRBJ2-5,TGTGCCAGCAGGGACAGGACCCAGTACTTC,CASRDRTQYF
TRBV7-2,once,NA,TRBJ1-5,TGTGCCAGCAGCTGGGTTGCAGGGCAGAGCAATCAGCCCCAGCATTTT,CASSWVAGQSNQPQHF
TRBV20-1,NA,NA,TRBJ1-4,TGCAGTGCTAGTGGAGACAGTGACTCTAAACTGTTTTTT,CSASGDSDSKLFF
TRBV9,many,NA,TRBJ1-2,TGTGCCAGCAGCGTAGGACAAAGCTACACCTTC,CASSVGQSYTF
TRBV12-3/TRBV12-4,few,TRBD1,TRBJ2-1,TGTGCCAGCACCGACAGGGGGAATGAGCAGTTCTTC,CASTDRGNEQFF
TRBV30,NA,NA,TRBJ2-3,TGTGCCTGTACAGCAGGGGTCACAGATACGCAGTATTTT,CACTAGVTDTQYF
TRBV5-4,NA,NA,TRBJ1-2,TGTGCCAGCAGCTCAACAGGGTACTATGGCTACACCTTC,CASSSTGYYGYTF
TRBV19,once,NA,TRBJ2-5,TGTGCCAGTAGTACGGGGACCGGGACAAATTTAAGACAAGAGACCCAGTACTTC,CASSTGTGTNLRQETQYF
TRBV9,NA,NA,TRBJ1-4,TGTGCCAGCAGCGTAGCGACGGGCGGAGGAGATAATGAAAAACTGTTTTTT,CASSVATGGGDNEKLFF
TRBV18,NA,NA,TRBJ2-2,TGTGCCAGCTCACCCCAAACAGGGTTGGACACCGGGGAGCTGTTTTTT,CASSPQTGLDTGELFF